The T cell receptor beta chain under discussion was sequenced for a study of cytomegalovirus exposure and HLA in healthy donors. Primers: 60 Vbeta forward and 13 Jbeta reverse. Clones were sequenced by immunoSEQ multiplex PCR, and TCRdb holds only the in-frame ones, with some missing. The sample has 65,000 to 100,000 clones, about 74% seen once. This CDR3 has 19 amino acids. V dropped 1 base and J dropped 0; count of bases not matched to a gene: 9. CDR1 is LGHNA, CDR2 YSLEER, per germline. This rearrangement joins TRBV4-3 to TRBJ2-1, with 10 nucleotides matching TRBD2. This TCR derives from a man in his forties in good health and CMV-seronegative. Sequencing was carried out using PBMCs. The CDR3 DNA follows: TGCGCCAGCAGCCAAGCCCCCCTACTAGCGGGGAGCTCCTACAATGAGCAGTTCTTC. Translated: CASSQAPLLAGSSYNEQFF.